Included here is one T cell receptor beta chain sequence, with context. The data were taken from a study of blood T cell repertoires in COVID-19. Assay: immunoSEQ multiplex PCR; the TCRdb copy retains only in-frame clones and omits some. The table shows some 96,000 clones, with about nine tenths occurring only once. Germline assignment: CDR1 SGHVS and CDR2 FQNEAQ. Trimming removed 5 bases from V and 3 bases from J; junction bases left unmatched: 16. This CDR3 contains 18 residues. The source of this sequence is a man in his forties or fifties with acute or convalescent COVID-19. Sample: peripheral blood. The rearrangement joins TRBV7-8 to TRBJ1-3, with 7 positions matching TRBD1. The CDR3 nucleotides are TGTGCCAGCAGCCTTCGAGAAAAGACAGGGTTTGGTGGAAACACCATATATTTT. It yields the protein CASSLREKTGFGGNTIYF.